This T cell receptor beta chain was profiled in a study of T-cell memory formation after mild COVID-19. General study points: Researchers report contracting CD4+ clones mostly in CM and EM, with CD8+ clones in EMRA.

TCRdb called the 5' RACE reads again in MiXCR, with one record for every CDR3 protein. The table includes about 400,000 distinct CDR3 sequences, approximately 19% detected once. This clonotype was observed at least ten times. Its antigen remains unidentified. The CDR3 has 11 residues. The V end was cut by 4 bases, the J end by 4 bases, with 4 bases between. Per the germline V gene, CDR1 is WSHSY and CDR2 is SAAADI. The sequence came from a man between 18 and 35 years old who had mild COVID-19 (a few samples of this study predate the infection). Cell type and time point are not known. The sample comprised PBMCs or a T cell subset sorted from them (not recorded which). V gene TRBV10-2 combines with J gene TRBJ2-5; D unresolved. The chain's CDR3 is CASSVTETQYF. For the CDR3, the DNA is TGCGCCAGCAGTGTGACAGAGACCCAGTACTTC.